This TCR beta chain was sequenced during a study of CD8 T cells in Susac syndrome. The germline gives CDR1 MNHEY, CDR2 SMNVEV (reference sequence). V lost 3 bases and J lost 4, with 10 bases in between. This CDR3 has 14 residues. Random hexamers were used to reverse transcribe about 0.5 to 1 ug of RNA. The immunoSEQ assay covered 54 Vbeta and 13 Jbeta segments for CDR3. TCRdb analysed the immunoSEQ multiplex PCR reads with MiXCR anew, one entry per CDR3 protein. The table shows some 200,000 distinct CDR3 sequences, with more than 85% occurring only once. This TCR derives from a human donor with multiple sclerosis. Sequences were obtained from CD8+ T cells from PBMCs. The chain couples TRBV27 to TRBJ1-3; TRBD1 might be the D (6 bases). CDR3: CASSLAGDGNTIYF. The CDR3 nucleotides are TGTGCCAGCAGTTTGGCAGGGGACGGAAACACCATATATTTT.